The 15 T cell receptor beta chains below come from one sample, sequenced in a study of CD8 T cells in Susac syndrome. It was with random hexamers that roughly 0.45 to 1 ug RNA was reverse transcribed. TCRdb redid the calling of the immunoSEQ multiplex PCR reads with MiXCR, one entry per CDR3 protein. The profile shows 90,000 or so distinct CDR3 sequences, 85% to 95% of them singletons. The specimen was CD8+ T cells from PBMCs. The receptor source for this set is a human donor in good health.

The sample holds one count of this clonotype. The CDR3 sequence: CASSYGANQPQHF. CDR3 bases: TGTGCCAGCAGTTATGGGGCAAACCAGCCCCAGCATTTT. This chain joins TRBV28 and TRBJ1-5, with D perhaps TRBD1 (5 bases). V lost 4 bases and J lost 7, with 11 bases in between. This CDR3 spans 13 amino acids. Germline V gene lookup returns CDR1 MDHEN and CDR2 SYDVKM.

The chain uses TRBV6-6 and TRBJ2-3; the D gene is possibly TRBD2 (5 bases). The germline V gene has CDR1 MNHNY and CDR2 SVGAGI (reference sequence). With 7 bases removed from V and 0 bases from J, the gap between germline ends came to 8 bases. The CDR3 is 13 residues long. The CDR3 spells CASMGSSTDTQYF. The CDR3 DNA reads TGTGCCAGCATGGGGAGCAGCACAGATACGCAGTATTTT.

The chain combines TRBV6-1 with TRBJ1-2, with 8 bases fitting TRBD1. CDR3 length: 16 amino acids. Germline V gene data show CDR1 as MNHNS and CDR2 as SASEGT. V dropped 2 bases and J dropped 2; count of bases not matched to a gene: 7. The CDR3 DNA follows: TGTGCCAGCAGTGAACCCCAGGACAGGGCCAACTATGGCTACACCTTC. Its translation is CASSEPQDRANYGYTF.

The gene calls are TRBV3-1 and TRBJ1-1; a weak D match, TRBD1 (5 bases). CDR3 length: 13 residues. Germline V CDR1 and CDR2: LGHDT, YNNKEL (reference sequence). Trimming stripped 4 bases from V and 6 bases from J, with 12 bases between. DNA of the CDR3: TGTGCCAGCAGCCCGGGGGAGGGCCCTGAAGCTTTCTTT. Protein product: CASSPGEGPEAFF.

V and J are TRBV5-6 and TRBJ1-5, with 10 bases identical to TRBD1. CDR3 length: 16 residues. V lost 1 base and J lost 7; bases outside the gene matches: 8. Germline V CDR1 and CDR2: SGHDT, YYEEEE. The CDR3 DNA reads TGTGCCAGCAGCTTGCGAGTAGGGACAGGGGACCAGCCCCAGCATTTT. Amino acid sequence: CASSLRVGTGDQPQHF.

The chain links TRBV13 to TRBJ2-1; maybe TRBD2 (5 bases). Germline V CDR1 and CDR2: PRHDT, FYEKMQ (reference sequence). There are 19 residues in the CDR3. V was trimmed by 4 bases and J by 0 bases, leaving 22 bases between them. The CDR3 DNA reads TGTGCCAGCAGCTCGACCGGGATTTCCTCCCCCAACTCCTACAATGAGCAGTTCTTC. Translated: CASSSTGISSPNSYNEQFF.

The chain combines TRBV3-1 with TRBJ2-2, with 11 bases fitting TRBD1. The CDR3 totals 14 residues. Trimming removed 5 bases from V and 4 bases from J; junction bases left unmatched: 0. Germline V gene lookup returns CDR1 LGHDT and CDR2 YNNKEL (reference sequence). The CDR3 DNA is TGTGCCAGCAGCGGGACAGGGGGCACCGGGGAGCTGTTTTTT. This codes for CASSGTGGTGELFF. The entire variable domain, with the rest obtained from reference TRBV3-1 and TRBJ2-2, is as follows: DTAVSQTPKYLVTQMGNDKSIKCEQNLGHDTMYWYKQDSKKFLKIMFSYNNKELIINETVPNRFSPKSPDKAHLNLHINSLELGDSAVYFCASSGTGGTGELFFGEGSRLTVL.

The V and J genes are TRBV29-1 and TRBJ1-2, with a possible D match to TRBD1 (5 bases). The V gene lost 0 bases and the J gene lost 3 bases, with 11 bases spanning the gap. The CDR3 contains 14 residues. CDR1 is SQVTM, CDR2 ANQGSEA, per germline. In nucleotides, the CDR3 is TGCAGCGTTGAAGAGGGTCAGGGTGACTATGGCTACACCTTC. Its protein is CSVEEGQGDYGYTF.

This clonotype was recorded once. The chain combines TRBV4-1 with TRBJ2-7; D possibly corresponds to TRBD2 (6 bases). In germline, CDR1 is MGHRA, CDR2 YSYEKL. V dropped 1 base and J dropped 2 bases, with 9 bases sitting between them. The CDR3 runs 14 residues. The CDR3 sequence: CASSQAGATYEQYF. In nucleotides, the CDR3 is TGCGCCAGCAGCCAAGCGGGAGCAACCTACGAGCAGTACTTC.

The rearrangement joins TRBV15 to TRBJ2-1; perhaps TRBD2 as D (5 bases). This CDR3 spans 14 amino acids. CDR1 and CDR2 from the germline V gene are LNHNV and YYDKDF (reference sequence). Trimming removed 0 bases at V and 5 bases at J, with 8 bases between. CDR3: CATSRDRGDNEQFF. The CDR3 DNA sequence: TGTGCCACCAGCAGAGATCGGGGAGACAATGAGCAGTTCTTC.

This clonotype was picked up one time. DNA of the CDR3: TGTGCCAGCAGCCTAGGGGTTGGGCTCAATCAGCCCCAGCATTTT. This translates into CASSLGVGLNQPQHF. The chain links TRBV5-6 to TRBJ1-5; TRBD1 might be the D (5 bases). This CDR3 comprises 15 residues. CDR1 SGHDT and CDR2 YYEEEE come from the germline V gene. V lost 4 bases, J lost 3 bases, and 14 bases lay in between.

V usage is TRBV9 and J usage is TRBJ1-5; 7 bases fit TRBD1. Germline V gene lookup returns CDR1 SGDLS and CDR2 YYNGEE. The CDR3 has 14 amino acids. The trim removed 3 bases at V and 4 bases at J, leaving 4 bases unmatched. CDR3 residues: CASSAGTDNQPQHF. CDR3 DNA: TGTGCCAGCAGCGCCGGGACAGATAATCAGCCCCAGCATTTT.

The chain has TRBV29-1 and TRBJ1-2; 9 bases line up with TRBD1. Germline V gene data show CDR1 as SQVTM and CDR2 as ANQGSEA. V dropped 6 bases and J dropped 7; count of bases not matched to a gene: 9. CDR3 length: 13 residues. The CDR3 bases are TGCAGCGTGGGGACAGGGTTGGTGCTTGGCTACACCTTC. Its translation: CSVGTGLVLGYTF.

The gene calls are TRBV5-1 and TRBJ2-3, with a weak D call TRBD1 (6 bases). Trimming took 3 bases from V and 11 from J, leaving 13 bases between them. Per the germline V gene, CDR1 is SGHRS and CDR2 is YFSETQ. This CDR3 spans 12 amino acids. CDR3 in amino acids: CASSSDRSKQYF. The CDR3 DNA reads TGCGCCAGCAGCTCCGACAGGTCGAAGCAGTATTTT.

The CDR3 protein is CASSSLDGSQETQYF. The CDR3, as DNA: TGTGCCAGCAGTAGTTTAGACGGATCACAAGAGACCCAGTACTTC. The chain employs TRBV12-3 or TRBV12-4 and TRBJ2-5; D unclear. V lost 5 bases, J lost 2 bases, and 15 bases lay in between. CDR3 length: 15 amino acids.